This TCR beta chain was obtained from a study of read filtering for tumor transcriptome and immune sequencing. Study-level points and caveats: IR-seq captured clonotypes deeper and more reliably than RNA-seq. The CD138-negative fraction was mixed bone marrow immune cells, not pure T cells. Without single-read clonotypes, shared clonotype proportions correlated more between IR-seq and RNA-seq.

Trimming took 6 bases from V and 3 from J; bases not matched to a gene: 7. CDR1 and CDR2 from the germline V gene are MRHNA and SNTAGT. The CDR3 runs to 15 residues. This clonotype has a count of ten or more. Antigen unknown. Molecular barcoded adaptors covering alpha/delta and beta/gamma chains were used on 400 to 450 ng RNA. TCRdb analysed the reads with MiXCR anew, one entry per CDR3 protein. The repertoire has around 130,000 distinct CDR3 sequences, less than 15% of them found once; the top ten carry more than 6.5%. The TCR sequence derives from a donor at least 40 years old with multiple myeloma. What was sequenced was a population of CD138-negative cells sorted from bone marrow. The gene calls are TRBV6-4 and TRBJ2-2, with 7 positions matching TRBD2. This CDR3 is CASRGLAGDTGELFF. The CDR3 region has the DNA TGTGCCAGCAGAGGACTGGCGGGAGACACCGGGGAGCTGTTTTTT.